This T cell receptor (beta chain) was retrieved from a study of OX40 agonist ivuxolimab in advanced cancers. Study overall: Three patients, one with hepatocellular carcinoma and two with cutaneous melanoma, achieved partial responses. Findings and limits, study-wide: Relative to CD4+ cells, CD8+ T cells on average had more expanded clones.

As for this clone: Its specificity is unknown.

TCRdb's copy holds only in-frame clones and misses some; the assay was immunoSEQ multiplex PCR. The repertoire holds 20,000 to 25,000 clones, roughly four fifths seen once, with 23% in the top ten. Germline V gives CDR1 SGDLS, CDR2 YYNGEE. V shed 4 bases and J 9 bases; nucleotides not matched to a gene: 10. The CDR3 is made up of 14 amino acids. Sampling times: baseline, cycle 4 day 1, cycle 7 day 1. The chain couples TRBV9 to TRBJ2-4; TRBD2 matches at 7 bases. Specimen: CD4+ or CD8+ T cells sorted from blood, collected in a trial of the OX40 agonist ivuxolimab. The receptor was isolated from an adult with an advanced solid tumor such as melanoma, head and neck, liver or kidney cancer. The CDR3 bases are TGTGCCAGCAGCTTGGGGAGGGCAGCAACCATTCAGTACTTC. It is translated as CASSLGRAATIQYF.